The 15 T cell receptor beta chains below all came from one sample that was sequenced in a study of blood T cells in healthy people across ages. The authors ran a second PCR of 7 to 11 cycles using a sample-barcoded 5' primer and a J-beta primer mix. TCRdb analysed the 5' RACE reads with MiXCR anew, one entry per CDR3 protein. The sample records 650,000 to 700,000 distinct CDR3 sequences, roughly 32% being singletons. The sample taken for sequencing was blood. The receptors shown here come from an elderly woman in good health.

This clonotype was seen a single time. The rearrangement uses TRBV29-1 and TRBJ1-5, with 8 nucleotides matching TRBD1. CDR1 SQVTM and CDR2 ANQGSEA come from the germline V gene. The length of the CDR3 is 13 residues. Trimming took 4 bases from V and 4 from J; bases not matched to a gene: 3. The CDR3 nucleotides read TGCAGCGTTGCCGACAGGGGTAATCAGCCCCAGCATTTT. Its translation: CSVADRGNQPQHF.

The table lists this clonotype with a few counts. A read error may explain this, as a much larger clone is one base away. This CDR3 reads CASSRRDRGWSGYTF. The CDR3 coding sequence is TGTGCCAGCAGCCGGAGGGACAGGGGATGGAGTGGCTACACCTTC. The V and J genes are TRBV7-2 and TRBJ1-2; TRBD1 matches at 10 bases. This CDR3 spans 15 amino acids. V dropped 5 bases and J dropped 7; count of bases not matched to a gene: 10. Germline CDR1 is SGHTA and CDR2 is FQGNSA.

The V gene is TRBV27, the J gene TRBJ1-5; D is unresolved. This CDR3 region has 13 residues. V was pared by 4 bases and J by 5 bases, with 9 bases between. CDR1 MNHEY and CDR2 SMNVEV come from the germline V gene (reference sequence). This CDR3 is CASSSLGHQPQHF. The CDR3 DNA is TGTGCCAGCAGTTCCTTAGGCCATCAGCCCCAGCATTTT.

This clonotype was detected ten times or more. V is TRBV5-6 and J is TRBJ2-7; D gene unclear. Germline V gene lookup returns CDR1 SGHDT and CDR2 YYEEEE. The CDR3 length is 12 residues. Between the trimmed V and J ends, which lost 0 bases and 5 bases, there was a span of 6 bases. As DNA, the CDR3 is TGTGCCAGCAGCTTGGGGGCAAACGAGCAGTACTTC. Encoded protein: CASSLGANEQYF.

This clonotype came up many times. The chain combines TRBV6-6 with TRBJ2-5; D is unresolved. The CDR3 spans 13 residues. Germline values: CDR1 MNHNY, CDR2 SVGAGI (reference sequence). V lost 1 base to trimming and J lost 5 bases, with 8 bases between them. DNA for the CDR3: TGTGCCAGCAGTTACTTGGGCCGCGAGACCCAGTACTTC. Translating it yields CASSYLGRETQYF.

The chain has TRBV7-9 and TRBJ2-7, with D possibly matching TRBD1 (5 bases). The CDR3 sequence is 14 residues long. V lost 10 bases to trimming and J lost 1 base, with 17 bases between them. CDR1 SEHNR and CDR2 FQNEAQ come from the germline V gene (reference sequence). The CDR3 sequence: CANTKSGASYEQYF. CDR3 in DNA: TGTGCCAACACCAAAAGTGGGGCTTCCTACGAGCAGTACTTC.

The J gene is TRBJ2-1, the V gene TRBV11-2; no clear D. This CDR3 is 14 amino acids long. Germline CDR1 SGHAT, CDR2 FQNNGV. V dropped 2 bases and J dropped 7 bases, with 12 bases sitting between them. The CDR3 protein is CASSLSVTKNEQFF. The CDR3 DNA reads as TGTGCCAGCAGCTTATCGGTAACGAAAAATGAGCAGTTCTTC.

As concerns this clonotype: This may stem from a read error, because a much larger clone lies one nucleotide away. V is TRBV4-2 and J is TRBJ2-1; 9 positions match TRBD2. Germline CDR1 reads LGHNA; CDR2 reads YNFKEQ. The CDR3 runs to 17 residues. CDR3 region: CASGQGVAGLAGFEQFF. CDR3 DNA: TGTGCCAGCGGCCAAGGGGTGGCAGGGCTAGCGGGGTTTGAGCAGTTCTTC.

The V call is TRBV27, the J call TRBJ2-4; D is uncertain. Between the trimmed V and J ends, which lost 3 bases and 11 bases, there was a span of 11 bases. CDR1 is MNHEY, CDR2 SMNVEV, per germline (reference sequence). CDR3 length: 12 residues. The CDR3 bases are TGTGCCAGCAGTTTCCGAAGAGGCGTTCAGTACTTC. This codes for CASSFRRGVQYF.

CDR3 sequence: CAWSLEQGFNYGYTF. CDR3 in DNA: TGTGCCTGGAGTCTCGAACAGGGCTTTAACTATGGCTACACCTTC. J is TRBJ1-2 and V is TRBV30, with D possibly being TRBD1 (6 bases). Germline CDR1 reads GTSNPN; CDR2 reads SVGIG (reference sequence). The CDR3 extends over 15 amino acids. Trimming stripped 2 bases from V and 1 base from J, with 14 bases between.

This clonotype was recorded many times. The V gene is TRBV2, the J gene TRBJ2-1; a possible D gene is TRBD1 (6 bases). The V and J ends lost 5 bases and 0 bases respectively, with 11 bases between them. Germline V gives CDR1 SNHLY, CDR2 FYNNEI. CDR3 size: 15 residues. The DNA of the CDR3 is TGTGCCAGCAGTAAGGACAGCCGCTCCTACAATGAGCAGTTCTTC. It specifies CASSKDSRSYNEQFF. Looking up the rest from reference TRBV2 and TRBJ2-1 gives the full variable domain: EPEVTQTPSHQVTQMGQEVILRCVPISNHLYFYWYRQILGQKVEFLVSFYNNEISEKSEIFDDQFSVERPDGSNFTLKIRSTKLEDSAMYFCASSKDSRSYNEQFFGPGTRLTVL.

The count of this clonotype is one. The junction shows a germline mismatch at one end, possibly a read error. This rearrangement joins TRBV29-1 to TRBJ2-7; perhaps TRBD1 as D (6 bases). Germline V CDR1 and CDR2: SQVTM, ANQGSEA. This CDR3 region has 13 residues. The CDR3 sequence is CSVADRPLGERYF. The CDR3 coding sequence is TGCAGCGTTGCAGACAGGCCCTTAGGCGAGCGGTACTTC.

The genes are TRBV20-1 and TRBJ2-1; 13 bases fit TRBD2. J was trimmed by 2 bases and V by 5 bases; bases with no gene match: 6. The CDR3 extends over 16 amino acids. Germline CDR1 DFQATT, CDR2 SNEGSKA (reference sequence). Here the CDR3 reads CSALGLAGETYNEQFF. The CDR3 bases are TGCAGTGCTCTCGGACTAGCGGGAGAGACCTACAATGAGCAGTTCTTC.

Note on this clonotype: It is likely a read error, because the conserved phenylalanine at the end of the CDR3 is missing. It is unclear where the CDR3 begins or ends on the DNA, so no DNA is shown, and the CDR3 is as TCRdb lists it. This chain connects TRBV3-1 to TRBJ2-1; the table's D call of TRBD1 was not tested on the DNA. Germline V gene data show CDR1 as LGHDT and CDR2 as YNNKEL (reference sequence). The CDR3 sequence runs 14 residues, both termini included. This CDR3 reads CASSLGGMGYTFGS.

There are many counts of this clonotype. The CDR3 is CASSSGQPNEKLFF. In DNA form, the CDR3 reads TGTGCCAGCAGCTCGGGACAGCCGAATGAAAAACTGTTTTTT. The chain links TRBV13 to TRBJ1-4, with 7 bases that match TRBD1. The trim removed 4 bases at V and 5 bases at J, leaving 4 bases unmatched. The V gene's germline CDR1 is PRHDT and CDR2 FYEKMQ (reference sequence). The CDR3 consists of 14 residues.